This record concerns one T cell receptor beta chain sequence. Antigen: not known. This entry is derived from a study of CD4 T cells in relation to SARS-CoV-2 and coronaviruses. Produced via immunoSEQ multiplex PCR; TCRdb's table is partial and in-frame only. The table lists roughly 41,000 clones, roughly 85% of them singletons. The CDR3 consists of 15 residues. The V end was cut by 7 bases, the J end by 2 bases, with 15 bases between. Germline CDR1 and CDR2: MNHEY and SVGAGI. The genes are TRBV6-5 and TRBJ2-1; D is undetermined. Sample: naive CD4+ T cells from PBMCs, cultured in vitro. Subset given: naive CD4+ T cells isolated by negative enrichment. The TCR sequence derives from an adult with COVID-19. The CDR3 coding sequence is TGTGCCAGCAAGGTCGGAGCGCCAACCTACAATGAGCAGTTCTTC. It translates to CASKVGAPTYNEQFF.